The 4 T cell receptor beta chains presented below share a single source sample, sequenced in a study of cytomegalovirus exposure and HLA in healthy donors. Repertoires were generated with immunoSEQ multiplex PCR, while TCRdb's copy carries only in-frame clones and drops some. The data contain around 400,000 clones, 75% to 90% of them singletons. Sequenced: PBMCs. The origin of the receptors is a woman aged 18 to 35 in good health and CMV-seronegative.

The rearrangement uses TRBV5-1 and TRBJ2-2; 7 nucleotides align to TRBD2. CDR3 length equals 16 residues. The V and J ends lost 4 bases and 4 bases, in that order; junction bases with no gene match: 10. Germline CDR1 and CDR2: SGHRS and YFSETQ. The CDR3 here is CASSLERAGVTGELFF. In DNA, the CDR3 is TGCGCCAGCAGCCTAGAGCGGGCGGGGGTCACCGGGGAGCTGTTTTTT. Based on the CDR3 plus reference TRBV5-1 and TRBJ2-2, the full variable domain is KAGVTQTPRYLIKTRGQQVTLSCSPISGHRSVSWYQQTPGQGLQFLFEYFSETQRNKGNFPGRFSGRQFSNSRSEMNVSTLELGDSALYLCASSLERAGVTGELFFGEGSRLTVL.

This clone was detected once. The rearrangement uses TRBV30 and TRBJ1-5; 9 bases fit TRBD1. The trim removed 2 bases at V and 7 bases at J, leaving 6 bases unmatched. The CDR3 has 14 amino acids. The germline CDR1 and CDR2 sequences are GTSNPN and SVGIG (reference sequence). CDR3 in DNA: TGTGCCTGGAGTCGGACAGGGGCGAAACAGCCCCAGCATTTT. This gives the protein CAWSRTGAKQPQHF.

The V gene is TRBV2, the J gene TRBJ2-5; no reliable D call. The CDR3 totals 13 residues. V lost 8 bases, J lost 5 bases, and 15 bases lay in between. Germline V gene lookup returns CDR1 SNHLY and CDR2 FYNNEI. DNA for the CDR3: TGTGCCAGCGAGCATAACGATGCGGAGACCCAGTACTTC. It is translated as CASEHNDAETQYF.

The chain has TRBV5-1 and TRBJ1-4; 7 bases agree with TRBD1. From germline, CDR1 is SGHRS and CDR2 YFSETQ. V was pared by 3 bases and J by 2 bases, with 4 bases of the junction left unmatched. The CDR3 loop spans 15 amino acids. CDR3 DNA sequence: TGCGCCAGCAGCTCGGCAGGGGGGACTAATGAAAAACTGTTTTTT. As protein: CASSSAGGTNEKLFF.